Listed below are T cell receptor beta chains from one sample, sequenced in a study of T cells in pancreatic ductal adenocarcinoma. Sequencing was performed with immunoSEQ multiplex PCR; in TCRdb, only in-frame clones are kept and a portion is missing. Of tens of thousands of clones in the sample, about 92% were seen once. Sequencing was performed on PBMCs. The receptors were gathered from a human donor with pancreatic ductal adenocarcinoma. Both conserved end residues are part of each CDR3. The D gene is left open where the match is weak. Expanded clones are given a class, and other clones once, few, many or no size at all.

d_gene	v_gene	j_gene	abundance	CDR3aa	CDR3nt
TRBD2	TRBV5-6	TRBJ2-5	NA	CASSQLAGGSKETQYF	TGTGCCAGCAGCCAACTAGCGGGAGGGTCCAAAGAGACCCAGTACTTC
TRBD1	TRBV7-9	TRBJ2-7	NA	CASSLATGGAYEQYF	TGTGCCAGCAGCTTGGCGACAGGGGGCGCCTACGAGCAGTACTTC
TRBD2	TRBV11-3	TRBJ2-7	NA	CASALTSGSGYEQYF	TGTGCCAGCGCCCTTACTAGCGGGAGTGGCTACGAGCAGTACTTC
TRBD2	TRBV9	TRBJ2-1	NA	CASSFPSASGRVFNEQFF	TGTGCCAGCAGCTTCCCCAGCGCTAGCGGGAGGGTCTTCAATGAGCAGTTCTTC
TRBD1	TRBV6-1	TRBJ2-5	once	CASSAGTEETQYF	TGTGCCAGCAGTGCTGGGACAGAAGAGACCCAGTACTTC
NA	TRBV18	TRBJ1-1	NA	CASSRESGRLEAFF	TGTGCCAGCTCACGAGAAAGCGGGCGGCTTGAAGCTTTCTTT
TRBD2	TRBV6-4	TRBJ2-5	NA	CASSKGLAGVETQYF	TGTGCCAGCAGCAAGGGACTAGCGGGAGTGGAGACCCAGTACTTC
NA	TRBV7-9	TRBJ1-5	NA	CASSDRDSNQPQHF	TGTGCCAGCAGCGACCGGGATAGCAATCAGCCCCAGCATTTT
TRBD2	TRBV18	TRBJ2-1	NA	CASSPGPGTSSNEQFF	TGTGCCAGCTCACCAGGCCCGGGGACTAGCAGCAATGAGCAGTTCTTC
TRBD2	TRBV6-5	TRBJ2-7	few	CASSSSSGRAFYEQYF	TGTGCCAGCAGTTCCTCGAGCGGGAGGGCGTTCTACGAGCAGTACTTC
NA	TRBV28	TRBJ1-3	NA	CASSTLGVSGNTIYF	TGTGCCAGCAGTACCTTAGGGGTCTCTGGAAACACCATATATTTT
NA	TRBV2	TRBJ2-5	NA	CASRDTQGAQYF	TGTGCCAGCAGGGACACTCAAGGGGCCCAGTACTTC
NA	TRBV9	TRBJ2-5	NA	CASSAGDVRLETQYF	TGTGCCAGCAGCGCAGGGGATGTACGGTTGGAGACCCAGTACTTC
TRBD2	TRBV6-4	TRBJ2-7	NA	CANRTECPGGQTYEQYF	TGTGCCAACAGAACGGAGTGCCCGGGGGGGCAGACCTACGAGCAGTACTTC
TRBD1	TRBV7-9	TRBJ1-1	NA	CASSSRQGRTEAFF	TGTGCCAGCAGCTCCCGACAGGGAAGGACTGAAGCTTTCTTT
TRBD2	TRBV5-4	TRBJ2-1	NA	CASSPESGRVEEQFF	TGTGCCAGCAGCCCGGAAAGCGGGAGAGTAGAGGAGCAGTTCTTC
NA	TRBV19	TRBJ2-1	NA	CASSIDGDSYNEQFF	TGTGCCAGTAGTATAGACGGCGACTCCTACAATGAGCAGTTCTTC
NA	TRBV6-5	TRBJ2-6	NA	CASSYTGANVLTF	TGTGCCAGCAGTTATACTGGGGCCAACGTCCTGACTTTC
TRBD1	TRBV18	TRBJ1-1	NA	CASSPPGGGTEAFF	TGTGCCAGCTCACCACCAGGGGGCGGCACTGAAGCTTTCTTT
NA	TRBV7-8	TRBJ1-3	NA	CASRSLVHGLGNTIYF	TGTGCCAGCAGAAGCTTGGTTCATGGGCTGGGAAACACCATATATTTT
TRBD2	TRBV19	TRBJ2-4	NA	CASSIDSTRAGIAKNIQYF	TGTGCCAGTAGTATAGATAGTACGAGAGCGGGAATAGCCAAAAACATTCAGTACTTC
NA	TRBV6-1	TRBJ1-5	NA	CASSGQSFSNQPQHF	TGTGCCAGCAGTGGTCAATCTTTTAGCAATCAGCCCCAGCATTTT
NA	TRBV5-4	TRBJ1-5	NA	CASSRTPDSNQPQHF	TGTGCCAGCAGCCGGACACCTGATAGCAATCAGCCCCAGCATTTT
NA	TRBV7-9	TRBJ2-3	NA	CASSFVQGTTDTQYF	TGTGCCAGCAGCTTTGTCCAAGGAACCACAGATACGCAGTATTTT
NA	TRBV11-3	TRBJ2-3	NA	CASSLYVCTDTQYF	TGTGCCAGCAGCTTGTACGTATGCACAGATACGCAGTATTTT
TRBD1	TRBV28	TRBJ1-2	NA	CASSSQFTGAYGYTF	TGTGCCAGCAGTTCCCAATTCACAGGGGCCTATGGCTACACCTTC
TRBD1	TRBV14	TRBJ1-3	NA	CASSGGQGWIGNTIYF	TGTGCCAGCAGCGGGGGACAGGGTTGGATCGGGAACACCATATATTTT
TRBD2	TRBV5-1	TRBJ2-2	NA	CASSGPAGPNTGELFF	TGCGCCAGCAGCGGACCAGCGGGACCGAACACCGGGGAGCTGTTTTTT
TRBD2	TRBV5-1	TRBJ2-6	NA	CASTRTSGSGANVLTF	TGCGCCAGCACGCGGACTAGCGGTTCTGGGGCCAACGTCCTGACTTTC
NA	TRBV6-4	TRBJ1-4	NA	CATSTGPEKLFF	TGTGCCACCTCAACAGGGCCTGAAAAACTGTTTTTT
TRBD1	TRBV5-1	TRBJ1-4	NA	CASSLWQGVGEKLFF	TGCGCCAGCAGCTTGTGGCAGGGGGTTGGTGAAAAACTGTTTTTT
TRBD2	TRBV19	TRBJ2-1	NA	CASTPGGSSYNEQFF	TGTGCCAGTACCCCCGGCGGGAGCTCCTACAATGAGCAGTTCTTC
TRBD2	TRBV18	TRBJ2-1	NA	CASSTPGTSGRALNEQFF	TGTGCCAGCTCAACGCCCGGGACTAGCGGGAGGGCCCTAAATGAGCAGTTCTTC
NA	TRBV28	TRBJ1-2	NA	CASSLWQGVYTF	TGTGCCAGCAGTTTATGGCAGGGAGTCTACACCTTC
TRBD2	TRBV30	TRBJ2-7	NA	CAWNSGRVPYEQYF	TGTGCCTGGAATAGCGGGAGGGTACCCTACGAGCAGTACTTC
NA	TRBV4-2	TRBJ2-5	NA	CASSQDKGGRGQYF	TGTGCCAGCAGCCAAGATAAGGGAGGCAGGGGGCAGTACTTC
TRBD2	TRBV18	TRBJ2-5	NA	CASSPGLAGAAGETQYF	TGTGCCAGCTCACCTGGACTAGCGGGGGCTGCGGGGGAGACCCAGTACTTC
TRBD2	TRBV6-5	TRBJ2-1	once	CASSYSASGSSNEQFF	TGTGCCAGCAGTTACTCGGCTAGCGGGAGTAGCAATGAGCAGTTCTTC
NA	TRBV2	TRBJ2-7	NA	CASSVGTRTTYEQYF	TGTGCCAGCAGTGTTGGAACTAGGACTACCTACGAGCAGTACTTC
NA	TRBV7-2	TRBJ1-1	NA	CASSSTRGFNTEAFF	TGTGCCAGCAGCTCGACCAGGGGTTTCAACACTGAAGCTTTCTTT
NA	TRBV2	TRBJ2-5	NA	CASGEGLGGQETQYF	TGTGCCAGCGGGGAGGGGTTAGGGGGCCAAGAGACCCAGTACTTC
NA	TRBV9	TRBJ2-1	NA	CASSVGYNEQFF	TGTGCCAGCAGCGTAGGGTACAATGAGCAGTTCTTC
TRBD1	TRBV18	TRBJ1-4	NA	CASSPGTAATNEKLFF	TGTGCCAGCTCACCCGGGACAGCAGCAACTAATGAAAAACTGTTTTTT
NA	TRBV9	TRBJ2-1	NA	CASSVGGYDEQFF	TGTGCCAGCAGCGTAGGAGGGTATGATGAGCAGTTCTTC
TRBD1	TRBV4-2	TRBJ2-7	NA	CASSPDRAYEQYF	TGTGCCAGCAGCCCGGACAGGGCCTACGAGCAGTACTTC
TRBD2	TRBV11-3	TRBJ2-7	NA	CASSFKRGAYEQYF	TGTGCCAGCAGCTTCAAGCGGGGGGCCTACGAGCAGTACTTC
TRBD1	TRBV28	TRBJ2-7	once	CASSFPRDRAHEQYF	TGTGCCAGCAGTTTCCCCCGGGACAGGGCCCACGAGCAGTACTTC
NA	TRBV19	TRBJ1-5	NA	CASSHREGQPQHF	TGTGCCAGTAGTCACAGGGAGGGTCAGCCCCAGCATTTT
NA	TRBV27	TRBJ1-1	NA	CASSLRGQLNTEAFF	TGTGCCAGCAGTTTACGTGGACAGTTGAACACTGAAGCTTTCTTT
NA	TRBV7-2	TRBJ1-1	NA	CASSSEGRDTEAFF	TGTGCCAGCAGCTCAGAGGGGAGGGACACTGAAGCTTTCTTT
NA	TRBV27	TRBJ2-7	NA	CASSLSTFDSSYEQYF	TGTGCCAGCAGTTTATCGACCTTCGACTCTTCCTACGAGCAGTACTTC
NA	TRBV29-1	TRBJ1-5	NA	CSVGGGGNQPQHF	TGCAGCGTTGGAGGGGGAGGCAATCAGCCCCAGCATTTT